The source of this T cell receptor (beta chain) is a study of blood T cells in healthy people across ages. Primed by a sample-barcoded 5' primer and a J-beta primer mix, a second PCR proceeded for about 6 to 11 cycles. TCRdb itself ran the 5' RACE reads through MiXCR, one entry per CDR3 protein. The data contain approximately 690,000 distinct CDR3 sequences, 58% of them singletons. This clonotype was detected ten times or more. The antigen is undetermined. General study points: More naive CD4+ cells and higher diversity marked long-lived donors relative to aged donors.

This CDR3 has 14 amino acids. The V end was cut by 6 bases, the J end by 0 bases, with 9 bases between. Germline lookup yields CDR1 SNHLY and CDR2 FYNNEI. The TCR originated in a man in his 60s in good health. The sequenced sample was blood. The rearrangement joins TRBV2 to TRBJ2-1; D perhaps matches TRBD2 (6 bases). The CDR3 sequence: CASSGGSSYNEQFF. The CDR3 coding sequence is TGTGCCAGCAGCGGGGGTAGCTCCTACAATGAGCAGTTCTTC.